This TCR beta chain comes out of a study of long-term antiretroviral therapy in people with HIV. The study's findings and limits: When set beside controls, HIV repertoires had CDR3 length ranges that were narrower. Repertoire composition at all time points was dominated by clones that had expanded before ART.

Each participant with HIV received care in the United States. Sequencing relied on immunoSEQ assay v3.0, run at survey level. Clones were sequenced by immunoSEQ multiplex PCR, and TCRdb holds only the in-frame ones, with some missing. The sample lists 48,000 or so clones, around 84% seen once, with roughly 3% in the top ten. With regard to this clone: What it binds is unknown.

Sequences were derived from unsorted PBMCs, sampled 0.8 years after starting antiretroviral therapy. This TCR was sampled from a young woman with HIV.

In DNA, the CDR3 is TGTGCCAGCAGCTCCCCGACTAGCGGGAAAGCCAAAAACATTCAGTACTTC. Its translation: CASSSPTSGKAKNIQYF. This sequence joins TRBV11-1 and TRBJ2-4; 11 bases fit TRBD2. CDR1 and CDR2 from the germline V gene are SGHAT and FQDESV (reference sequence). The V gene end was trimmed by 4 bases and the J gene end by 0 bases; junction bases not matched to a gene: 5. The CDR3 extends over 17 amino acids.